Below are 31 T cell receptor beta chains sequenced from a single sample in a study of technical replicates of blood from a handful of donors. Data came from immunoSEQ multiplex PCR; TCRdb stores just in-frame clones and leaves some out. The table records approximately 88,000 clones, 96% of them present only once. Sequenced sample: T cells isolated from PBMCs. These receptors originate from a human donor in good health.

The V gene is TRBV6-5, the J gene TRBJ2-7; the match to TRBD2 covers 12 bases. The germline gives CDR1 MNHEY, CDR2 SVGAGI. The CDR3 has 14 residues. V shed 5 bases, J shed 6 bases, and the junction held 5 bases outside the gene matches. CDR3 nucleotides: TGTGCCAGCAGTCGACTAGCGGGGGACTTCGAGCAGTACTTC. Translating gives CASSRLAGDFEQYF.

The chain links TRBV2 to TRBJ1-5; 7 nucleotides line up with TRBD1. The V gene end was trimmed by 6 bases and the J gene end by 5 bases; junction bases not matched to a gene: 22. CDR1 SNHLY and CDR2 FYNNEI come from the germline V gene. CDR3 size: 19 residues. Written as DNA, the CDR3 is TGTGCCAGCAGGGGTATGGACAAAGAACCGGACAGGAGGCATCAGCCCCAGCATTTT. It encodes CASRGMDKEPDRRHQPQHF.

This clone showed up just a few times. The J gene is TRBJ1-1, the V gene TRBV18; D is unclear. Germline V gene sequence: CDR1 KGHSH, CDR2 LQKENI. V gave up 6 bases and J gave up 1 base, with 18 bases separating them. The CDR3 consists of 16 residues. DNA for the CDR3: TGTGCCAGCTCGCCCTCTACGGGGTTGGGGAACACTGAAGCTTTCTTT. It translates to CASSPSTGLGNTEAFF.

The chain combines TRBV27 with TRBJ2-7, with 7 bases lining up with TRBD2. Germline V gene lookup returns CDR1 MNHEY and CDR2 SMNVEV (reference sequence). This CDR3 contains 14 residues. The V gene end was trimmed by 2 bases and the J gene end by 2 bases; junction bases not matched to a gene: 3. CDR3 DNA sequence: TGTGCCAGCAGTTTACTAGCGGTACCCTACGAGCAGTACTTC. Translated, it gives CASSLLAVPYEQYF.

CDR3 region: CASTSDRASGYTF. In nucleotides, the CDR3 is TGTGCCAGCACGTCAGACAGGGCTAGTGGCTACACCTTC. The chain is built from TRBV2 and TRBJ1-2; 7 positions match TRBD1. V trimming: 7 bases; J trimming: 7 bases; junction bases outside the gene matches: 9. Germline V lookup: CDR1 SNHLY, CDR2 FYNNEI. This CDR3 is built from 13 residues.

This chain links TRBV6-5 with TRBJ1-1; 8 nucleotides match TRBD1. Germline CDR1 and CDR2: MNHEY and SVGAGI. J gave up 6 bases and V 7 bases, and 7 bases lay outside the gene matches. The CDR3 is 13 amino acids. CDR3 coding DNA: TGTGCCAGCATGACAGGGGTTTTTGCTGAAGCTTTCTTT. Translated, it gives CASMTGVFAEAFF.

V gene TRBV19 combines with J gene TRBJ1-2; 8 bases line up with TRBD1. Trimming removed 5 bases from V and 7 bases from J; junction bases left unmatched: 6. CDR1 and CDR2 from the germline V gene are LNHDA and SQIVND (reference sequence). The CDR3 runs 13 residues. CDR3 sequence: CASSEQGVSGYTF. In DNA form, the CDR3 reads TGTGCCAGTAGTGAACAGGGGGTGTCTGGCTACACCTTC.

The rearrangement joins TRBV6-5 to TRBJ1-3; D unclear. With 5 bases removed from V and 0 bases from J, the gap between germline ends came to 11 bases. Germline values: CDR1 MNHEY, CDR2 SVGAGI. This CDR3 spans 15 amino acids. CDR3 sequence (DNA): TGTGCCAGCAGTCGCCCAAGCGGCTCTGGAAACACCATATATTTT. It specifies CASSRPSGSGNTIYF.

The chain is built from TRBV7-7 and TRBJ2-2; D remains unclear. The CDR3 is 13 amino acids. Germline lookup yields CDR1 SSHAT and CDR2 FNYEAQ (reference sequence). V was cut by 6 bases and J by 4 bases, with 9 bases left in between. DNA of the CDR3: TGTGCCAGCAGTCGACATTCCACCGGGGAGCTGTTTTTT. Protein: CASSRHSTGELFF. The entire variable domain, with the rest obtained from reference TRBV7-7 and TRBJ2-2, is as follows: GAGVSQSPRYKVTKRGQDVTLRCDPISSHATLYWYQQALGQGPEFLTYFNYEAQPDKSGLPSDRFSAERPEGSISTLTIQRTEQRDSAMYRCASSRHSTGELFFGEGSRLTVL.

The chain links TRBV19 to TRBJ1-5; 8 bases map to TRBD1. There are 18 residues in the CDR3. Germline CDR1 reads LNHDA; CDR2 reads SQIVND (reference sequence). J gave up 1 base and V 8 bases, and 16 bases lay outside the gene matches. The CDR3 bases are TGTGCCAGTTCCGATCAGCAGGGGGCTTACTACAGCAATCAGCCCCAGCATTTT. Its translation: CASSDQQGAYYSNQPQHF.

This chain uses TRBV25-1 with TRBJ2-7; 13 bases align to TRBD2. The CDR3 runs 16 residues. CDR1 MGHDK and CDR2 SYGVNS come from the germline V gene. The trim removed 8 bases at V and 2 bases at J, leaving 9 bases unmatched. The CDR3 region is CASQTPGLAGAYEQYF. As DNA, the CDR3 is TGTGCCAGCCAGACTCCTGGACTAGCGGGAGCCTACGAGCAGTACTTC.

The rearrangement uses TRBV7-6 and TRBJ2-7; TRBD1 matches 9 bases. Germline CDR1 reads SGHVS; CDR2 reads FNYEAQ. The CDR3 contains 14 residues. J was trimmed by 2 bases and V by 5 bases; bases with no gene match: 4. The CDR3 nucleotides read TGTGCCAGCAGCCCCGGGGACAGGGCCTACGAGCAGTACTTC. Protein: CASSPGDRAYEQYF.

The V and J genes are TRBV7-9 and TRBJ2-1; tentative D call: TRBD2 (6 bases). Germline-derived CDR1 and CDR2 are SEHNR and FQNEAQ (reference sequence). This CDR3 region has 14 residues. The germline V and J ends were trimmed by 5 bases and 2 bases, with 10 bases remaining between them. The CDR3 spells CASSRERTYNEQFF. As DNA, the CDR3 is TGTGCCAGCAGCCGGGAGAGGACCTACAATGAGCAGTTCTTC.

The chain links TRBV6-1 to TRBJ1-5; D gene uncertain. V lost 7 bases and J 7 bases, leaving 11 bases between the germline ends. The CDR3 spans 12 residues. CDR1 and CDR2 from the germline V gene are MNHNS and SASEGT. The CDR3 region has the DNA TGTGCCAGCACCTTACAGTACCAGCCCCAGCATTTT. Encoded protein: CASTLQYQPQHF.

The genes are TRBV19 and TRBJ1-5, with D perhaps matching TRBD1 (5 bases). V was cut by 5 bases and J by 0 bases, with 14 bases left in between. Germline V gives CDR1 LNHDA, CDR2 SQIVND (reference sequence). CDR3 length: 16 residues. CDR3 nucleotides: TGTGCCAGTAGTCCGGGGACGGACTATAGCAATCAGCCCCAGCATTTT. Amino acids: CASSPGTDYSNQPQHF.

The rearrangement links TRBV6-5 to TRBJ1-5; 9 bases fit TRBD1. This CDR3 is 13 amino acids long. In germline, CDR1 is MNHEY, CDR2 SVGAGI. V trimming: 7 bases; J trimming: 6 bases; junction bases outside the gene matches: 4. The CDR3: CASTTGGTQPQHF. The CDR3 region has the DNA TGTGCCAGCACCACAGGGGGCACTCAGCCCCAGCATTTT.

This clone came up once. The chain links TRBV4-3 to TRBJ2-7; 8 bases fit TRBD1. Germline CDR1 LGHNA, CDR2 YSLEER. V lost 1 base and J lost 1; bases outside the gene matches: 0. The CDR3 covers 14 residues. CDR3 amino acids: CASSQGQGSYEQYF. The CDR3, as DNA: TGCGCCAGCAGCCAAGGACAGGGGTCCTACGAGCAGTACTTC.

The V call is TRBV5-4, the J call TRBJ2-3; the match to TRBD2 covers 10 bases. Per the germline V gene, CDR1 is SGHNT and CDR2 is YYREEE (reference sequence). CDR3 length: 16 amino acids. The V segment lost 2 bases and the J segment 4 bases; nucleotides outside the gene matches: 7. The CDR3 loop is CASSFAGTSVPDTQYF. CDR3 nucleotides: TGTGCCAGCAGCTTTGCCGGGACTAGCGTCCCAGATACGCAGTATTTT.

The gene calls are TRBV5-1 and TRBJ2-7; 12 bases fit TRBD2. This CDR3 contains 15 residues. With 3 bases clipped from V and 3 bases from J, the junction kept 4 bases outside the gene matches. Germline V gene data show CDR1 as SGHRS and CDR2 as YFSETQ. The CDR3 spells CASSWTSGTIYEQYF. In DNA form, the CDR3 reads TGCGCCAGCAGCTGGACTAGCGGGACGATCTACGAGCAGTACTTC.

CDR3 loop: CASSATGQLLEDTQYF. The CDR3 DNA reads TGTGCCAGCAGCGCTACGGGACAGTTACTAGAAGATACGCAGTATTTT. The chain has TRBV9 and TRBJ2-3; 7 nucleotides align to TRBD1. The CDR3 has 16 amino acids. J gave up 5 bases and V 3 bases, and 12 bases lay outside the gene matches. Germline V gene sequence: CDR1 SGDLS, CDR2 YYNGEE.

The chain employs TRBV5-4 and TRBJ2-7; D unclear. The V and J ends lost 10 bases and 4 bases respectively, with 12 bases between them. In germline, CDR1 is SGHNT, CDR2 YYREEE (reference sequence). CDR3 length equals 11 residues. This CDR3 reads CASSRQYEQYF. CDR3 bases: TGTGCCTCCTCCCGTCAGTACGAGCAGTACTTC.

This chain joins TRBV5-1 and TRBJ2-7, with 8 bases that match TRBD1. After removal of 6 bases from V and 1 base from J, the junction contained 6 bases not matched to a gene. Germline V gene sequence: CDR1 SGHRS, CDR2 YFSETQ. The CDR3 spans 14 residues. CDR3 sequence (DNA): TGCGCCAGCACCAGGACAGGGCTGTCCTACGAGCAGTACTTC. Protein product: CASTRTGLSYEQYF.

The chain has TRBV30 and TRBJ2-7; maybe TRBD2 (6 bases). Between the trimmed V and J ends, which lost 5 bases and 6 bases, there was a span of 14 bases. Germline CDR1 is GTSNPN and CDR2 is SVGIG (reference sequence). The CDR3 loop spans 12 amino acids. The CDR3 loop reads CAWGLTSSEQYF. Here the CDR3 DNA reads TGTGCCTGGGGCTTAACTAGCTCCGAGCAGTACTTC. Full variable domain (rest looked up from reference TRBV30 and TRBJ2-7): SQTIHQWPATLVQPVGSPLSLECTVEGTSNPNLYWYRQAAGRGLQLLFYSVGIGQISSEVPQNLSASRPQDRQFILSSKKLLLSDSGFYLCAWGLTSSEQYFGPGTRLTVT.

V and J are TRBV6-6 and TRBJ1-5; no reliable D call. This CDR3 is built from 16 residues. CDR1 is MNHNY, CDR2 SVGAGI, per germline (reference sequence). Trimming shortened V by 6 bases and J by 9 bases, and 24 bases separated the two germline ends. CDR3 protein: CASSPPERPSLRPQHF. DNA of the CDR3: TGTGCCAGCAGCCCCCCCGAGCGCCCGTCTCTGCGGCCCCAGCATTTT.

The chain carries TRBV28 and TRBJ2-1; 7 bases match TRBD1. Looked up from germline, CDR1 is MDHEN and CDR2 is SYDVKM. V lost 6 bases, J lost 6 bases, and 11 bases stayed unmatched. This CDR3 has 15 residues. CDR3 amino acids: CASSSGQQRANEQFF. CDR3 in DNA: TGTGCCAGCAGCTCGGGACAGCAAAGAGCCAATGAGCAGTTCTTC.

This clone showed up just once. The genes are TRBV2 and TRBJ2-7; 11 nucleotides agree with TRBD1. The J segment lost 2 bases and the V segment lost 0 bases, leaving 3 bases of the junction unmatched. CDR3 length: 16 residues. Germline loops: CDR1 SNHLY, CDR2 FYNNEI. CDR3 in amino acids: CASSEAGTGGTYEQYF. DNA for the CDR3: TGTGCCAGCAGTGAAGCAGGGACAGGGGGAACCTACGAGCAGTACTTC.

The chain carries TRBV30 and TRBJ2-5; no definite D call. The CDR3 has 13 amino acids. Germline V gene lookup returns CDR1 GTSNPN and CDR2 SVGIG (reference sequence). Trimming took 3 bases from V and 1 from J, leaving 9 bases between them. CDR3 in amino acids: CAWRYYGQETQYF. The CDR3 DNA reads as TGTGCCTGGAGGTATTACGGCCAAGAGACCCAGTACTTC.

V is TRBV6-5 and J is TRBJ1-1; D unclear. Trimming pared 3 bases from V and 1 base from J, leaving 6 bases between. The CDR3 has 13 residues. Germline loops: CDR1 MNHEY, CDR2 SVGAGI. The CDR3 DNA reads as TGTGCCAGCAGTTATTACGGGAACACTGAAGCTTTCTTT. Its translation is CASSYYGNTEAFF.

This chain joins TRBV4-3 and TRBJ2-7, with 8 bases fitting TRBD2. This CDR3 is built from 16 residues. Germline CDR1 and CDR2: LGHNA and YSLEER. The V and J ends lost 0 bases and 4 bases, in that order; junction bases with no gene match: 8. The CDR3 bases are TGCGCCAGCAGCCAAGATGTGTTTAGCGGGACTTACGAGCAGTACTTC. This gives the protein CASSQDVFSGTYEQYF.

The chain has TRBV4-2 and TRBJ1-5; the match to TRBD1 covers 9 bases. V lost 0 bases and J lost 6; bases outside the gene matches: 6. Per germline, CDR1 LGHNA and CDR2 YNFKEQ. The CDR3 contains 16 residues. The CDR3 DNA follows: TGTGCCAGCAGCCAAGATAGACAACAGGGGGCTCAGCCCCAGCATTTT. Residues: CASSQDRQQGAQPQHF.

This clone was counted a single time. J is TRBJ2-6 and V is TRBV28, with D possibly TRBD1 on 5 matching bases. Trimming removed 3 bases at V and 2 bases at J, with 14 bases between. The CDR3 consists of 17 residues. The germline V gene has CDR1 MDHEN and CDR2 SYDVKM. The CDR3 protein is CASSFFVLGPGANVLTF. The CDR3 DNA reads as TGTGCCAGCAGTTTTTTCGTGTTGGGGCCTGGGGCCAACGTCCTGACTTTC.